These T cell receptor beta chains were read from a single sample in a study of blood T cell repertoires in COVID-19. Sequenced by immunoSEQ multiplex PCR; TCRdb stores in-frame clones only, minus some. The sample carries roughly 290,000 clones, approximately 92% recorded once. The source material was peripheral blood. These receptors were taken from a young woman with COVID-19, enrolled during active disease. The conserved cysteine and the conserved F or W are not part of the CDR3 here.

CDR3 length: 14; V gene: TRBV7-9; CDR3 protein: ASSLGDRIHQETQY
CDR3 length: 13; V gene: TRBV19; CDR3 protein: ASSIKDRSNSPLH
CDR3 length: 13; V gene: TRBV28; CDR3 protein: ASSLWRVPNYGYT
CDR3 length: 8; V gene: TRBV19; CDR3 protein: ATQKETQY
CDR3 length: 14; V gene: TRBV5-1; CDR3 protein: ASTSSGKLGMNEQF
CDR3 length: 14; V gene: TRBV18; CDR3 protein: ASSPPGLAGFAEQF
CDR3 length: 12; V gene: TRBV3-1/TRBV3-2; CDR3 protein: ASSRAGGPHEQY
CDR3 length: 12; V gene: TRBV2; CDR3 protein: ASSIDRVKGQQY
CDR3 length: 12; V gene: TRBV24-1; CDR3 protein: ATSYSSEEDTQY
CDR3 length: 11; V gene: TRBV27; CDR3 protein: ASSLGTHNEQF
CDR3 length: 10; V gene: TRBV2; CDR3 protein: ASSERRGNIY
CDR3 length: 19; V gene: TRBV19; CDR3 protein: ASSIGRLAGGPVGSHNEQF
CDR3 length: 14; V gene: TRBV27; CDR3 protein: ASSEGLAASTDTQY
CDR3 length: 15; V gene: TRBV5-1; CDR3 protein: ASSLEGLAGVSYEQY
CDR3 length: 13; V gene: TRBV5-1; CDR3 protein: ASSLAGTDSYEQY
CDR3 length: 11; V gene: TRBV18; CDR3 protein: ASSRDRDNEQF
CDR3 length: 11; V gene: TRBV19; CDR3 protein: ASSIVLNQPQH
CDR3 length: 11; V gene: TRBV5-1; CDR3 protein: ASSLVTDYGYT
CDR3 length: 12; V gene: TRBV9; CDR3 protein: ASSVGAGLSEQY
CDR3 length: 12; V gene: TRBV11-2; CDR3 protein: ASSLGRLGRGYT
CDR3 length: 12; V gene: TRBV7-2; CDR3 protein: ASSTSGITDTQY
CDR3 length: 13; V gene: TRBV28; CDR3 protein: ASSPGQFGANEQY
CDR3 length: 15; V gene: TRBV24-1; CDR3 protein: ATSDLPAPGQVNEQF
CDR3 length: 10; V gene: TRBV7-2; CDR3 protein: ASSLRQGKAF
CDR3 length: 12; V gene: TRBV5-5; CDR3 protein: ASRQTEINQPQH
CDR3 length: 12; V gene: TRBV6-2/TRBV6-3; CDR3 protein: ASSYSRIFYEQY